This T cell receptor beta chain was recorded in a study of control samples from healthy donors and cancer patients. Using immunoSEQ multiplex PCR, the repertoire was profiled, and TCRdb retains in-frame clones only, with some absent. The sample carries 120,000 or so clones, approximately 93% recorded once. This CDR3 is 13 amino acids long. The V and J ends lost 4 bases and 4 bases, in that order; junction bases with no gene match: 3. Looked up from germline, CDR1 is MDHEN and CDR2 is SYDVKM. Sequenced material: blood. V gene TRBV28 combines with J gene TRBJ1-2, with 7 bases identical to TRBD1. This receptor was obtained from a woman in her late teens or twenties in good health. The CDR3 is CASSSDRIYGYTF. The CDR3 bases are TGTGCCAGCAGTTCGGACAGGATCTATGGCTACACCTTC.